The 17 T cell receptor beta chains below were found in one sample sequenced in a study of PD-L1 blockade in urothelial cancer. Time point denoted: pretreatment peripheral blood. Some clones are missing from TCRdb's copy, which holds only in-frame ones; the method was immunoSEQ multiplex PCR. The data hold 70,000 to 85,000 clones, with roughly 90% observed a single time. Sequencing was performed on PBMCs, taken around atezolizumab (anti-PD-L1) treatment. These TCRs come from a man in his 70s with urothelial cancer.

Comments on this clone: In the same sample, other DNA sequences code for this CDR3. The CDR3 sequence is CASSLGGLAGRYNEQFF. In nucleotides, the CDR3 is TGTGCCAGCAGCTTAGGAGGCCTAGCGGGAAGGTACAATGAGCAGTTCTTC. The chain uses TRBV7-9 and TRBJ2-1; TRBD2 aligns across 9 bases. The CDR3 loop spans 17 amino acids. The germline gives CDR1 SEHNR, CDR2 FQNEAQ (reference sequence). J gave up 4 bases and V 1 base, and 8 bases lay outside the gene matches.

The J gene is TRBJ1-5, the V gene TRBV5-6, with 9 bases that match TRBD1. The CDR3 length is 14 residues. Trimming cost V 4 bases and J 4 bases; bases outside gene matches: 3. CDR1 SGHDT and CDR2 YYEEEE come from the germline V gene. The chain's CDR3 is CASSTGTGNQPQHF. As DNA, the CDR3 is TGTGCCAGCAGCACCGGGACAGGGAATCAGCCCCAGCATTTT.

The rearrangement joins TRBV6-1 to TRBJ2-3; 8 bases match TRBD1. Germline V gene lookup returns CDR1 MNHNS and CDR2 SASEGT. The CDR3 is 18 amino acids. The V and J ends lost 3 bases and 0 bases, in that order; junction bases with no gene match: 11. This CDR3 is CASSDELRTGQSTDTQYF. CDR3 nucleotides: TGTGCCAGCAGTGACGAGCTCCGGACAGGGCAAAGCACAGATACGCAGTATTTT.

This chain joins TRBV13 and TRBJ2-3; 10 nucleotides match TRBD2. Germline CDR1 PRHDT, CDR2 FYEKMQ (reference sequence). With V trimmed by 4 bases and J by 2 bases, 6 bases remained unmatched. The CDR3 has 16 residues. The CDR3 sequence: CASSYQAGGPTDTQYF. CDR3 in DNA: TGTGCCAGCAGCTACCAAGCGGGAGGGCCCACAGATACGCAGTATTTT.

The genes are TRBV5-1 and TRBJ2-1; D is unresolved. V was cut by 0 bases and J by 10 bases, with 17 bases left in between. Germline-derived CDR1 and CDR2 are SGHRS and YFSETQ. This CDR3 comprises 15 residues. As DNA, the CDR3 is TGCGCCAGCAGCTTGGACGGTCCCACGGTGGGCGAGCAGTTCTTC. Translation: CASSLDGPTVGEQFF.

The chain links TRBV18 to TRBJ2-2; TRBD2 matches at 13 bases. The CDR3 covers 17 residues. V shed 3 bases and J 7 bases; nucleotides not matched to a gene: 8. CDR1 is KGHSH and CDR2 is LQKENI in the germline V gene. The CDR3 nucleotides read TGTGCCAGCTCACCCTCACTAGCGGGAGGGCCCAGCGGGGAGCTGTTTTTT. Amino acid sequence: CASSPSLAGGPSGELFF.

This chain links TRBV6-1 with TRBJ2-7, with a weak D call TRBD1 (5 bases). The CDR3 loop spans 14 amino acids. Trimming removed 0 bases at V and 1 base at J, with 7 bases between. Germline V gene lookup returns CDR1 MNHNS and CDR2 SASEGT. The CDR3 loop is CASSEADSSYEQYF. The CDR3 DNA is TGTGCCAGCAGTGAAGCCGACAGTTCCTACGAGCAGTACTTC.

The V gene is TRBV6-5, the J gene TRBJ2-1; 10 bases are shared with TRBD1. The length of the CDR3 is 15 residues. CDR1 is MNHEY, CDR2 SVGAGI, per germline. The J segment lost 5 bases and the V segment lost 6 bases, leaving 7 bases of the junction unmatched. CDR3 in amino acids: CASRTTGGANNEQFF. Written as DNA, the CDR3 is TGTGCCAGCAGAACGACAGGGGGCGCGAACAATGAGCAGTTCTTC.

J is TRBJ1-4 and V is TRBV5-1; 8 nucleotides match TRBD1. This CDR3 is 14 amino acids long. The J segment lost 7 bases and the V segment lost 4 bases, leaving 6 bases of the junction unmatched. Germline CDR1 and CDR2: SGHRS and YFSETQ. The CDR3, as DNA: TGCGCCAGCAGCCCGGACAGGGTCGGTGAAAAACTGTTTTTT. Its protein product is CASSPDRVGEKLFF.

The rearrangement uses TRBV28 and TRBJ1-5; TRBD1 might be the D (5 bases). V lost 1 base, J lost 3 bases, and 13 bases lay in between. The CDR3 totals 16 residues. Germline CDR1 reads MDHEN; CDR2 reads SYDVKM. CDR3 nucleotides: TGTGCCAGCAGTTTATTAGGGGCTAGGACCAATCAGCCCCAGCATTTT. Residues: CASSLLGARTNQPQHF.

The rearrangement links TRBV28 to TRBJ2-7, with 8 bases lining up with TRBD2. The CDR3 sequence is 15 residues long. V lost 1 base and J lost 2; bases outside the gene matches: 4. Germline-derived CDR1 and CDR2 are MDHEN and SYDVKM. In DNA form, the CDR3 reads TGTGCCAGCAGTTTATTGGGCGGGGGGACCTACGAGCAGTACTTC. Protein: CASSLLGGGTYEQYF.

This rearrangement joins TRBV4-2 to TRBJ2-2; the match to TRBD2 covers 13 bases. Trimming removed 2 bases from V and 3 bases from J; junction bases left unmatched: 6. CDR1 and CDR2 (germline): LGHNA, YNFKEQ. The CDR3 consists of 18 residues. This CDR3 is CASSQRTSGSFDTGELFF. The DNA of the CDR3 is TGTGCCAGCAGCCAACGGACTAGCGGGAGTTTCGACACCGGGGAGCTGTTTTTT.

This rearrangement joins TRBV5-1 to TRBJ2-3, with 7 bases aligning to TRBD1. CDR3 length: 16 residues. Germline V gene data show CDR1 as SGHRS and CDR2 as YFSETQ. With V trimmed by 3 bases and J by 3 bases, 10 bases remained unmatched. As DNA, the CDR3 is TGCGCCAGCAGCTGGGGTGGTGAGGGGGCGACAGATACGCAGTATTTT. This encodes CASSWGGEGATDTQYF.

This chain uses TRBV28 with TRBJ2-1; TRBD2 matches at 9 bases. The germline CDR1 and CDR2 sequences are MDHEN and SYDVKM. The J segment lost 2 bases and the V segment lost 6 bases, leaving 2 bases of the junction unmatched. This CDR3 has 14 amino acids. CDR3: CASRVAGAYNEQFF. The CDR3 nucleotides read TGTGCCAGCAGGGTAGCGGGAGCCTACAATGAGCAGTTCTTC.

The CDR3 bases are TGTGCCAGCAGTCCCGGACAGGGCAAGCAGTACTTC. It encodes CASSPGQGKQYF. This chain joins TRBV6-6 and TRBJ2-7; 8 nucleotides agree with TRBD1. V was pared by 5 bases and J by 8 bases, with 5 bases of the junction left unmatched. From germline, CDR1 is MNHNY and CDR2 SVGAGI (reference sequence). There are 12 residues in the CDR3.

The rearrangement uses TRBV7-9 and TRBJ1-2, with D perhaps matching TRBD1 (5 bases). Germline lookup yields CDR1 SEHNR and CDR2 FQNEAQ (reference sequence). Trimming pared 6 bases from V and 8 bases from J, leaving 13 bases between. The CDR3 loop spans 12 amino acids. This chain's CDR3 is CASSRDSGGYTF. In nucleotides, the CDR3 is TGTGCCAGCAGTCGGGACTCGGGGGGCTACACCTTC.

In this sample, this clone turned up once. This is likely a read error, given that the CDR3 carries no conserved phenylalanine or tryptophan at its end. The DNA is omitted, as the CDR3 cannot be located on it reliably, and the CDR3 follows TCRdb's listing. V and J are TRBV12-2 and TRBJ2-7; TRBD2 is the table's D call and was not checked against the DNA. TRBV12-2 is classified as a pseudogene. The CDR3 extends over 11 residues, inclusive of both ends. CDR3: CASRLSLAEIS.